This T cell receptor (beta chain) comes out of a study of cytomegalovirus exposure and HLA in healthy donors. CDR1 SGHRS and CDR2 YFSETQ come from the germline V gene. There are 12 residues in the CDR3. The ends were cut back, 3 bases at V and 4 bases at J, with 8 bases in the middle. PCR involved 60 Vbeta and 13 Jbeta primers. The protocol was immunoSEQ multiplex PCR, while the TCRdb copy is restricted to in-frame clones and leaves out a portion. The profile covers 180,000 or so clones, with 70% to 85% appearing a single time and about 0.092% taken by the ten largest. Study-level findings and limits: Among immune exposure information, only CMV serostatus was available. Diagnosis of cytomegalovirus status made by the classifier reportedly showed high specificity and sensitivity.

On this clone: Antigen specificity is unknown.

The chain uses TRBV5-1 and TRBJ2-7; D might be TRBD1 (7 bases). The sequenced sample was PBMCs. This sequence was found in a boy between 2 and 10 years old in good health and CMV-seronegative. CDR3 nucleotide sequence: TGCGCCAGCAGCTCAGGGGGGTACGAGCAGTACTTC. It specifies CASSSGGYEQYF.